This entry lists 27 T cell receptor beta chains sequenced from one sample in a study of blood T cell repertoires in COVID-19. The protocol was immunoSEQ multiplex PCR, while the TCRdb copy is restricted to in-frame clones and leaves out a portion. The profile shows 200,000 to 250,000 clones, 88% of them singletons. Specimen: PBMCs or T cells enriched from blood (not recorded which). These receptors were obtained from a woman aged 50 to 60 with acute COVID-19.

The genes are TRBV4-1 and TRBJ2-1, with 9 bases identical to TRBD2. Germline assignment: CDR1 MGHRA and CDR2 YSYEKL. The trim removed 0 bases at V and 10 bases at J, leaving 7 bases unmatched. The CDR3 is made up of 15 amino acids. The CDR3 protein is CASSQDAGGGSEQFF. CDR3 sequence (DNA): TGCGCCAGCAGCCAAGATGCGGGAGGGGGGTCGGAGCAGTTCTTC.

The chain joins TRBV5-6 to TRBJ2-7; 10 bases map to TRBD2. The CDR3 consists of 16 residues. J lost 2 bases, V lost 3 bases, and 8 bases had no gene match. CDR1 and CDR2 (germline): SGHDT, YYEEEE. CDR3 residues: CASSSLTSGATYEQYF. Here the CDR3 DNA reads TGTGCCAGCAGCTCCCTAACTAGCGGGGCTACCTACGAGCAGTACTTC.

This sequence joins TRBV7-6 and TRBJ2-5; 7 positions match TRBD1. The CDR3 runs 16 residues. V shed 4 bases, J shed 5 bases, and the junction held 13 bases outside the gene matches. Germline V gene lookup returns CDR1 SGHVS and CDR2 FNYEAQ. CDR3 coding DNA: TGTGCCAGCAGCTCCGGGTTGAGGGGGCGCAAGGAGACCCAGTACTTC. This codes for CASSSGLRGRKETQYF.

The chain couples TRBV5-8 to TRBJ2-7, with D maybe TRBD1 (5 bases). CDR3 length: 14 amino acids. The V end lost 6 bases, the J end lost 0 bases, and 13 bases lay between the germline ends. Germline values: CDR1 SGHTS, CDR2 YDEGEE. CDR3 residues: CASTRQTTSYEQYF. In DNA form, the CDR3 reads TGTGCCAGCACCCGACAGACGACCTCCTACGAGCAGTACTTC.

The V gene is TRBV27, the J gene TRBJ2-1, with 7 bases fitting TRBD2. This CDR3 has 17 residues. The junction had 10 bases not matched to a gene; V was cut back by 1 base and J by 4 bases. The germline V gene encodes CDR1 MNHEY and CDR2 SMNVEV (reference sequence). The CDR3 coding sequence is TGTGCCAGCAGTTTATATGGTCCAGCGGGATCGTACAATGAGCAGTTCTTC. Protein: CASSLYGPAGSYNEQFF.

The chain employs TRBV28 and TRBJ2-3; TRBD1 might be the D (5 bases). The germline gives CDR1 MDHEN, CDR2 SYDVKM. This CDR3 spans 14 amino acids. Trimming left V 7 bases short and J 5 bases short, with 16 bases between. CDR3 protein: CASTRAFQGDTQYF. In DNA form, the CDR3 reads TGTGCCAGCACCCGCGCCTTCCAGGGAGATACGCAGTATTTT.

As for this clone: This sample includes further DNA sequences coding for the same CDR3. The chain recombines TRBV6-4 with TRBJ2-1, with 12 nucleotides matching TRBD2. The germline V gene encodes CDR1 MRHNA and CDR2 SNTAGT. The CDR3 spans 15 residues. V shed 2 bases and J 4 bases; nucleotides not matched to a gene: 0. CDR3 nucleotides: TGTGCCAGCAGTGACGGACTAGCGGGATACAATGAGCAGTTCTTC. Its translation is CASSDGLAGYNEQFF.

V gene TRBV5-1 combines with J gene TRBJ2-1, with D maybe TRBD2 (6 bases). V was clipped by 1 base and J by 10 bases, with 12 bases between them. CDR1 and CDR2 (germline): SGHRS, YFSETQ. This CDR3 is 13 amino acids long. The DNA for the CDR3 is TGCGCCAGCAGCTTGTTACCGGGGGACGAGCAGTTCTTC. Its protein product is CASSLLPGDEQFF.

V gene TRBV27 combines with J gene TRBJ1-6, with D perhaps matching TRBD1 (6 bases). Trimming stripped 1 base from V and 7 bases from J, with 11 bases between. The CDR3 runs 15 residues. The germline CDR1 and CDR2 sequences are MNHEY and SMNVEV (reference sequence). The CDR3 DNA reads TGTGCCAGCAGTTTATTCGTTGGACAGAATTCACCCCTCCACTTT. This encodes CASSLFVGQNSPLHF.

CDR3 in amino acids: CATHEEDKETQYF. The DNA for the CDR3 is TGTGCCACTCATGAGGAGGATAAAGAGACCCAGTACTTC. The V and J genes are TRBV28 and TRBJ2-5; a possible D gene is TRBD2 (5 bases). The CDR3 extends over 13 amino acids. V was clipped by 10 bases and J by 3 bases, with 15 bases between them. Per germline, CDR1 MDHEN and CDR2 SYDVKM.

The chain is built from TRBV7-6 and TRBJ1-5, with unresolved D. The germline V and J ends were trimmed by 4 bases and 0 bases, with 10 bases remaining between them. Per the germline V gene, CDR1 is SGHVS and CDR2 is FNYEAQ. This CDR3 contains 15 residues. In DNA, the CDR3 is TGTGCCAGCAGCTCCGATCCTAATAGCAATCAGCCCCAGCATTTT. Protein sequence: CASSSDPNSNQPQHF.

V is TRBV7-8 and J is TRBJ1-1; D gene uncertain. The ends were cut back, 1 base at V and 6 bases at J, with 9 bases in the middle. The CDR3 sequence is 13 residues long. From germline, CDR1 is SGHVS and CDR2 FQNEAQ. CDR3: CASSLVLGSEAFF. CDR3 DNA sequence: TGTGCCAGCAGCTTAGTATTGGGCTCTGAAGCTTTCTTT.

The V and J genes are TRBV11-2 and TRBJ2-5, with 15 bases lining up with TRBD2. This CDR3 has 17 amino acids. The V gene end was trimmed by 5 bases and the J gene end by 2 bases; junction bases not matched to a gene: 6. The V gene's germline CDR1 is SGHAT and CDR2 FQNNGV. The CDR3 region has the DNA TGTGCCAGCAGCCGGGGACTAGCGGGAGGAGGTCAAGAGACCCAGTACTTC. Translation: CASSRGLAGGGQETQYF.

The V and J genes are TRBV18 and TRBJ2-7, with D hard to call. The germline V gene has CDR1 KGHSH and CDR2 LQKENI. The V and J ends lost 6 bases and 0 bases respectively, with 6 bases between them. CDR3 length: 12 amino acids. CDR3 sequence: CASSLLSYEQYF. Written as DNA, the CDR3 is TGTGCCAGCTCTCTACTCTCCTACGAGCAGTACTTC.

The V gene is TRBV11-2, the J gene TRBJ2-1, with D tentatively TRBD1 (6 bases). The CDR3 is 17 amino acids. V shed 5 bases and J shed 3 bases, with 20 bases lying between them. Per germline, CDR1 SGHAT and CDR2 FQNNGV. CDR3 nucleotide sequence: TGTGCCAGCAGCCACGGACTGGTCTGGACAGTCTACAATGAGCAGTTCTTC. This translates into CASSHGLVWTVYNEQFF.

The chain joins TRBV6-5 to TRBJ2-7, with 7 bases aligning to TRBD2. CDR1 and CDR2 (germline): MNHEY, SVGAGI. Trimming removed 2 bases from V and 3 bases from J; junction bases left unmatched: 4. The CDR3 runs to 14 residues. Here the CDR3 reads CASSYGGSFYEQYF. In nucleotides, the CDR3 is TGTGCCAGCAGTTACGGCGGGAGTTTCTACGAGCAGTACTTC.

V and J are TRBV6-5 and TRBJ1-2; D is ambiguous. CDR3 length: 15 residues. The V end was cut by 6 bases, the J end by 6 bases, with 20 bases between. Germline V gene data show CDR1 as MNHEY and CDR2 as SVGAGI. The CDR3 coding sequence is TGTGCCAGCAGACCTCCCCTGACTGGAGGAAATGGCTACACCTTC. This codes for CASRPPLTGGNGYTF.

The chain is built from TRBV4-1 and TRBJ2-5; 9 nucleotides line up with TRBD1. CDR3 length: 17 residues. V lost 0 bases, J lost 4 bases, and 9 bases stayed unmatched. Germline V gene sequence: CDR1 MGHRA, CDR2 YSYEKL. In DNA, the CDR3 is TGCGCCAGCAGCCAAGATTTCACAGGGGGCCCGAGAGAGACCCAGTACTTC. Its protein product is CASSQDFTGGPRETQYF.

The genes are TRBV3-1 (or the pseudogene TRBV3-2) and TRBJ2-7, with TRBD1 as a possible D gene (6 bases). The germline V gene encodes CDR1 LGHDT and CDR2 YNNKEL (reference sequence). With 0 bases removed from V and 1 base from J, the gap between germline ends came to 10 bases. The CDR3 runs 15 residues. In nucleotides, the CDR3 is TGTGCCAGCAGCCAAGAAACAGGGAGTTCCTACGAGCAGTACTTC. As protein: CASSQETGSSYEQYF.

This sequence joins TRBV5-8 and TRBJ1-1, with D possibly TRBD1 on 6 matching bases. Trimming left V 5 bases short and J 5 bases short, with 13 bases between. Germline CDR1 SGHTS, CDR2 YDEGEE. The CDR3 has 13 residues. CDR3 in DNA: TGTGCCAGCAGATACAGGGTACGAACTGAAGCTTTCTTT. This translates into CASRYRVRTEAFF.

This sequence joins TRBV6-4 and TRBJ2-1; TRBD1 is a possible D gene (7 bases). The CDR3 has 11 residues. V was clipped by 8 bases and J by 9 bases, with 11 bases between them. Germline loops: CDR1 MRHNA, CDR2 SNTAGT. CDR3 nucleotides: TGTGCCAGCGCTCAGGGGGGTGAGCAGTTCTTC. Protein product: CASAQGGEQFF.

The sample holds one count of this clone. This chain links TRBV5-4 with TRBJ1-6, with TRBD1 identical over 8 bases. Germline CDR1 reads SGHNT; CDR2 reads YYREEE (reference sequence). Germline trimming cut 4 bases from V and 8 bases from J; bases unmatched to any gene: 8. The CDR3 runs to 15 residues. CDR3 loop: CASSTGTGSYSPLHF. CDR3 DNA: TGTGCCAGCAGCACCGGGACAGGATCTTATTCACCCCTCCACTTT.

The chain combines TRBV4-3 with TRBJ1-2; the match to TRBD1 covers 10 bases. Trimming at V came to 3 bases and at J to 4 bases, leaving 8 bases not matched to a gene. CDR3 length equals 16 residues. Germline CDR1 is LGHNA and CDR2 is YSLEER. The CDR3 region is CASSHGQGEYPYGYTF. The CDR3 DNA is TGCGCCAGCAGCCACGGACAGGGGGAGTACCCCTATGGCTACACCTTC.

The chain has TRBV13 and TRBJ1-5; the match to TRBD1 covers 8 bases. CDR1 and CDR2 from the germline V gene are PRHDT and FYEKMQ (reference sequence). The V gene end was trimmed by 2 bases and the J gene end by 9 bases; junction bases not matched to a gene: 9. The CDR3 totals 15 residues. DNA for the CDR3: TGTGCCAGCAGCTTACGTGGACAGGGCCATCGGCCCCAGCATTTT. This codes for CASSLRGQGHRPQHF.

As for this clone: Sequence at one end of the junction differs from germline and may be a read error. This chain uses TRBV5-6 with TRBJ2-1, with a possible D match to TRBD1 (5 bases). The CDR3 has 17 residues. Germline values: CDR1 SGHDT, CDR2 YYEEEE. CDR3 nucleotide sequence: TGTGCCAGCAGCTATATAGTCCGGACACCCTCCTCCAATGAGCAGTTCTTC. This translates into CASSYIVRTPSSNEQFF.

The chain employs TRBV3-1 (or the pseudogene TRBV3-2) and TRBJ2-7; 7 nucleotides align to TRBD1. Trimming removed 5 bases from V and 3 bases from J; junction bases left unmatched: 7. This CDR3 comprises 14 residues. Germline V lookup: CDR1 LGHDT, CDR2 YNNKEL (reference sequence). For the CDR3, the DNA is TGTGCCAGCAGCTCCGGGACAGTGATCTACGAGCAGTACTTC. Translated: CASSSGTVIYEQYF.

This clone has a handful of counts. The chain recombines TRBV25-1 with TRBJ1-2; D perhaps matches TRBD1 (5 bases). The CDR3 spans 16 residues. Germline loops: CDR1 MGHDK, CDR2 SYGVNS. V shed 3 bases and J shed 8 bases, with 22 bases lying between them. CDR3: CASSEVGEEFVEGYTF. In DNA form, the CDR3 reads TGTGCCAGCAGTGAGGTGGGGGAGGAGTTCGTGGAGGGCTACACCTTC.